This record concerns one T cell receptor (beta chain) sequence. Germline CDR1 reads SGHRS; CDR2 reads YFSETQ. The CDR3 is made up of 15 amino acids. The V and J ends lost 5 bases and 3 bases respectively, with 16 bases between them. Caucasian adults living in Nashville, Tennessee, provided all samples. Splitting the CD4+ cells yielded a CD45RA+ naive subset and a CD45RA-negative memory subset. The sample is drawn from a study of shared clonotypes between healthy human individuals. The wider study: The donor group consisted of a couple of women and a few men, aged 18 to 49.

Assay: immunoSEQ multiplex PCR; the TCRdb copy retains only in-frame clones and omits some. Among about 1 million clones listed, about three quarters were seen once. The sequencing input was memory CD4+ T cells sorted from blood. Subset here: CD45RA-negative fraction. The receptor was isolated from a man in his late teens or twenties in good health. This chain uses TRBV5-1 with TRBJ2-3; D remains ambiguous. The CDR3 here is CASRPASKETDTQYF. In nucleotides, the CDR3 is TGCGCCAGCAGACCGGCGTCCAAGGAGACAGATACGCAGTATTTT. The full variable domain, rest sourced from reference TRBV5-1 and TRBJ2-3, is KAGVTQTPRYLIKTRGQQVTLSCSPISGHRSVSWYQQTPGQGLQFLFEYFSETQRNKGNFPGRFSGRQFSNSRSEMNVSTLELGDSALYLCASRPASKETDTQYFGPGTRLTVL.